This T cell receptor beta chain comes out of a study of patients and donors after allogeneic stem cell transplantation. TCRdb independently ran MiXCR on the RT-PCR reads; one entry per CDR3 protein. The table records fewer than 75,000 distinct CDR3 sequences, about an eighth of them present only once. This clonotype was counted a few times. The CDR3 extends over 15 amino acids. Germline lookup yields CDR1 KGHSH and CDR2 LQKENI. J gave up 2 bases and V 3 bases, and 6 bases lay outside the gene matches. The chain uses TRBV18 and TRBJ2-7, with 8 bases aligning to TRBD2. This TCR was sampled from a human donor who was either an allogeneic HSCT recipient or a stem cell or donor lymphocyte infusion donor (not recorded which). It is not recorded whose cells these are; they may come from a transplant donor. Sequenced sample: blood, either unsorted or a sorted T cell fraction (not recorded which). Written as DNA, the CDR3 is TGTGCCAGCTCACCCCCGCTAGCGGGCGCCTACGAGCAGTACTTC. Protein: CASSPPLAGAYEQYF.